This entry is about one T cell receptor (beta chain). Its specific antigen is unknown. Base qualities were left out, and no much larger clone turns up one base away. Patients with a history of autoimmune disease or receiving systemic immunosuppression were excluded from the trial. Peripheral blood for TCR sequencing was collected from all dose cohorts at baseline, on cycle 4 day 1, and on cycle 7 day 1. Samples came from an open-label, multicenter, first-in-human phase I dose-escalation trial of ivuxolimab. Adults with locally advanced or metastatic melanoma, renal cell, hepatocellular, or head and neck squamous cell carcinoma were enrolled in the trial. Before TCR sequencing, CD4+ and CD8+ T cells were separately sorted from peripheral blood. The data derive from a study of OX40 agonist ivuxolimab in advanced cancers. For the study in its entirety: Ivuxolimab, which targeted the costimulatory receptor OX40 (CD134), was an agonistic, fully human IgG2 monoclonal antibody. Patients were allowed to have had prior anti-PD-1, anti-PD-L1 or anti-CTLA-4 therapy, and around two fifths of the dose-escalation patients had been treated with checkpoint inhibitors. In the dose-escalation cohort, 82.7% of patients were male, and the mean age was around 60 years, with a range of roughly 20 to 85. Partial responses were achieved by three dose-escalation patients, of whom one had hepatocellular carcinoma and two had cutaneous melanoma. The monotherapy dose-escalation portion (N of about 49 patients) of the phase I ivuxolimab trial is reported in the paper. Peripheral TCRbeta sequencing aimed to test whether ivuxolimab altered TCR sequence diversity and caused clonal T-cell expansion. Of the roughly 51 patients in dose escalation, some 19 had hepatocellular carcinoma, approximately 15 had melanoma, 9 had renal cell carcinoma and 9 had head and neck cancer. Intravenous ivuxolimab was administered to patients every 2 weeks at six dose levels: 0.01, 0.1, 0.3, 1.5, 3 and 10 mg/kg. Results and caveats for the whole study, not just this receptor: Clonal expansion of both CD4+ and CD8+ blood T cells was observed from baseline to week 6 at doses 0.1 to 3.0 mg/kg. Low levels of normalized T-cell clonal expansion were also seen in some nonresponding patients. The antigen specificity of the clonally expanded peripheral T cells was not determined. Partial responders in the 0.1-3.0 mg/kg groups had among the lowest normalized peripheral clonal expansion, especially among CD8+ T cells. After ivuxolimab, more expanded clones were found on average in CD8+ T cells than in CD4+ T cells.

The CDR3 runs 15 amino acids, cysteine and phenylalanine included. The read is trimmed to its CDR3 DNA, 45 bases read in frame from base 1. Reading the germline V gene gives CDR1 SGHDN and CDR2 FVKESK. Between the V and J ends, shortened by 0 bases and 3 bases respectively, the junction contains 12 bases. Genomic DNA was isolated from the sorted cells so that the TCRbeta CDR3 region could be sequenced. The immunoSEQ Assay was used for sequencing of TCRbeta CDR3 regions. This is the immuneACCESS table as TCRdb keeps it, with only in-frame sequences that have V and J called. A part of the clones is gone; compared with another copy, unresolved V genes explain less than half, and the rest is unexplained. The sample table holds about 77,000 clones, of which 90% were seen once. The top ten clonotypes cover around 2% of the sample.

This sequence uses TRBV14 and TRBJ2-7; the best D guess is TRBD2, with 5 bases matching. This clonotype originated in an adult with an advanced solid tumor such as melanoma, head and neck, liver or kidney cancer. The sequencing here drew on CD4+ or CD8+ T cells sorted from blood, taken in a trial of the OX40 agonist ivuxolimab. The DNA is TGTGCCAGCAGCCAAGATTTTACTAGGGTCTACGAGCAGTACTTC. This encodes CASSQDFTRVYEQYF. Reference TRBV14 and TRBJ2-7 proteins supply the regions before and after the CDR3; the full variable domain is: EAGVTQFPSHSVIEKGQTVTLRCDPISGHDNLYWYRRVMGKEIKFLLHFVKESKQDESGMPNNRFLAERTGGTYSTLKVQPAELEDSGVYFCASSQDFTRVYEQYFGPGTRLTVT.